Each of the 16 T cell receptor beta chains below was sequenced from the same sample in a study of T cell responses to AZD1222 COVID-19 vaccine. Assay used: immunoSEQ multiplex PCR; TCRdb lists only in-frame clones, some missing. This repertoire shows about 170,000 clones, roughly 92% found once; its top ten account for 1.5% to 2%. The sequencing used peripheral blood, collected on day 0 of AZD1222 vaccination. These receptors all come from an adult in good health.

The chain joins TRBV11-2 to TRBJ1-4; no clear D gene. This CDR3 has 14 amino acids. With 1 base removed from V and 3 bases from J, the gap between germline ends came to 6 bases. Germline assignment: CDR1 SGHAT and CDR2 FQNNGV. Written as DNA, the CDR3 is TGTGCCAGCAGCTTAGGATGGGCTAATGAAAAACTGTTTTTT. Its protein product is CASSLGWANEKLFF.

This clone was seen a handful of times. CDR3 region: CASSQGRLNSPLHF. The CDR3 DNA follows: TGTGCCAGCAGCCAGGGCAGGTTAAATTCACCCCTCCACTTT. J is TRBJ1-6 and V is TRBV14, with D uncertain. The CDR3 is made up of 14 amino acids. V lost 3 bases and J 7 bases, leaving 10 bases between the germline ends. Germline CDR1 and CDR2: SGHDN and FVKESK. Together with reference TRBV14 and TRBJ1-6, the CDR3 gives the full variable domain: EAGVTQFPSHSVIEKGQTVTLRCDPISGHDNLYWYRRVMGKEIKFLLHFVKESKQDESGMPNNRFLAERTGGTYSTLKVQPAELEDSGVYFCASSQGRLNSPLHFGNGTRLTVT.

The CDR3 loop is CASSEKGGSGNTIYF. DNA of the CDR3: TGTGCCAGCAGTGAAAAGGGGGGAAGTGGAAACACCATATATTTT. The chain combines TRBV6-1 with TRBJ1-3, with D perhaps matching TRBD1 (6 bases). V was pared by 2 bases and J by 3 bases, with 11 bases between. Germline lookup yields CDR1 MNHNS and CDR2 SASEGT. This CDR3 spans 15 amino acids.

This chain links TRBV15 with TRBJ1-4, with D hard to call. The germline V gene has CDR1 LNHNV and CDR2 YYDKDF (reference sequence). V lost 1 base and J 2 bases, leaving 5 bases between the germline ends. The CDR3 spans 14 residues. The CDR3 spells CATSRGDTNEKLFF. The CDR3 DNA follows: TGTGCCACCAGCAGAGGGGATACTAATGAAAAACTGTTTTTT. Looking up the rest from reference TRBV15 and TRBJ1-4 gives the full variable domain: DAMVIQNPRYQVTQFGKPVTLSCSQTLNHNVMYWYQQKSSQAPKLLFHYYDKDFNNEADTPDNFQSRRPNTSFCFLDIRSPGLGDTAMYLCATSRGDTNEKLFFGSGTQLSVL.

V usage is TRBV7-9 and J usage is TRBJ2-2, with 12 nucleotides matching TRBD2. This CDR3 contains 16 residues. CDR1 and CDR2 from the germline V gene are SEHNR and FQNEAQ (reference sequence). With 5 bases clipped from V and 5 bases from J, the junction kept 6 bases outside the gene matches. In DNA form, the CDR3 reads TGTGCCAGCAGCGGTGGACTAGCGGGATTGACCGGGGAGCTGTTTTTT. As protein: CASSGGLAGLTGELFF.

CDR3 nucleotide sequence: TGCGCCAGCAGCTTGGTTTCCGACAGAGCCGATGGCTACACCTTC. It yields the protein CASSLVSDRADGYTF. The V call is TRBV5-1, the J call TRBJ1-2, with a weak D call TRBD1 (5 bases). The CDR3 spans 15 residues. V gave up 0 bases and J gave up 6 bases, with 15 bases separating them. The germline V gene has CDR1 SGHRS and CDR2 YFSETQ. Combining the CDR3 with reference TRBV5-1 and TRBJ1-2 gives the whole variable domain KAGVTQTPRYLIKTRGQQVTLSCSPISGHRSVSWYQQTPGQGLQFLFEYFSETQRNKGNFPGRFSGRQFSNSRSEMNVSTLELGDSALYLCASSLVSDRADGYTFGSGTRLTVV.

The gene calls are TRBV6-1 and TRBJ1-3; no clear D gene. V shed 1 base and J shed 3 bases, with 16 bases lying between them. CDR1 is MNHNS and CDR2 is SASEGT in the germline V gene. This CDR3 contains 17 residues. The DNA for the CDR3 is TGTGCCAGCAGTGAAGTGGCAGTCACCCCCTTTGGAAACACCATATATTTT. It encodes CASSEVAVTPFGNTIYF.

This clone was seen once. This chain connects TRBV27 to TRBJ2-2; D possibly corresponds to TRBD1 (6 bases). The CDR3 loop spans 15 amino acids. Deletions cut 5 bases from V and 2 bases from J, with 12 bases between. Germline CDR1 is MNHEY and CDR2 is SMNVEV (reference sequence). The CDR3 reads CASSPGVINTGELFF. CDR3 nucleotides: TGTGCCAGCAGTCCAGGGGTTATCAACACCGGGGAGCTGTTTTTT.

The J gene is TRBJ1-5, the V gene TRBV19; D might be TRBD1 (6 bases). The CDR3 length is 15 residues. Germline V gene data show CDR1 as LNHDA and CDR2 as SQIVND (reference sequence). V was trimmed by 4 bases and J by 2 bases, leaving 12 bases between them. CDR3 region: CASSNRELGNQPQHF. CDR3 nucleotide sequence: TGTGCCAGTAGTAACAGGGAATTGGGCAATCAGCCCCAGCATTTT.

In the case of this clone: Other DNA sequences in the same sample also yield this CDR3. The chain has TRBV20-1 and TRBJ1-2, with D uncertain. Germline loops: CDR1 DFQATT, CDR2 SNEGSKA (reference sequence). The CDR3 covers 11 residues. V dropped 5 bases and J dropped 5 bases, with 9 bases sitting between them. CDR3 nucleotide sequence: TGCAGTGCTTTTCTACAGTATGGCTACACCTTC. This translates into CSAFLQYGYTF.

The V and J genes are TRBV27 and TRBJ2-1, with 9 bases lining up with TRBD2. J lost 4 bases, V lost 5 bases, and 9 bases had no gene match. Germline V lookup: CDR1 MNHEY, CDR2 SMNVEV (reference sequence). The CDR3 is 16 amino acids. The DNA of the CDR3 is TGTGCCAGCAGTCGACGGGGACTAGCAGCTTACAATGAGCAGTTCTTC. Translation: CASSRRGLAAYNEQFF.

The chain links TRBV27 to TRBJ1-2, with D perhaps matching TRBD1 (5 bases). V gave up 2 bases and J gave up 5 bases, with 15 bases separating them. Germline V gene lookup returns CDR1 MNHEY and CDR2 SMNVEV (reference sequence). The CDR3 sequence is 15 residues long. CDR3 coding DNA: TGTGCCAGCAGTTTAGACCCCGCAGGGAGGTATGGCTACACCTTC. This encodes CASSLDPAGRYGYTF.

The chain joins TRBV19 to TRBJ1-1; TRBD1 aligns across 9 bases. J lost 4 bases, V lost 6 bases, and 3 bases had no gene match. Germline CDR1 is LNHDA and CDR2 is SQIVND (reference sequence). The CDR3 loop spans 13 amino acids. This CDR3 reads CASSPTGGTEAFF. The CDR3 nucleotides are TGTGCCAGTAGCCCGACAGGGGGCACTGAAGCTTTCTTT.

This chain connects TRBV11-2 to TRBJ2-3, with D possibly matching TRBD1 (6 bases). The CDR3 contains 15 residues. Trimming left V 5 bases short and J 0 bases short, with 12 bases between. Looked up from germline, CDR1 is SGHAT and CDR2 is FQNNGV. The CDR3 nucleotides read TGTGCCAGCAGCCGGGGACACACTAGCACAGATACGCAGTATTTT. Protein: CASSRGHTSTDTQYF.

The chain recombines TRBV6-5 with TRBJ2-2; tentative D call: TRBD2 (7 bases). Germline V lookup: CDR1 MNHEY, CDR2 SVGAGI. This CDR3 contains 13 residues. V was pared by 6 bases and J by 6 bases, with 11 bases between. The CDR3 protein is CASRGGGAGELFF. As DNA, the CDR3 is TGTGCCAGCAGAGGGGGGGGAGCCGGGGAGCTGTTTTTT.

CDR3 in DNA: TGCGCCAGCAGCTTGAACACTTTCTATGGCTACACCTTC. Amino acid sequence: CASSLNTFYGYTF. V gene TRBV5-1 combines with J gene TRBJ1-2; no clear D gene. Between the trimmed V and J ends, which lost 1 base and 4 bases, there was a span of 8 bases. Germline values: CDR1 SGHRS, CDR2 YFSETQ. The CDR3 is made up of 13 amino acids.